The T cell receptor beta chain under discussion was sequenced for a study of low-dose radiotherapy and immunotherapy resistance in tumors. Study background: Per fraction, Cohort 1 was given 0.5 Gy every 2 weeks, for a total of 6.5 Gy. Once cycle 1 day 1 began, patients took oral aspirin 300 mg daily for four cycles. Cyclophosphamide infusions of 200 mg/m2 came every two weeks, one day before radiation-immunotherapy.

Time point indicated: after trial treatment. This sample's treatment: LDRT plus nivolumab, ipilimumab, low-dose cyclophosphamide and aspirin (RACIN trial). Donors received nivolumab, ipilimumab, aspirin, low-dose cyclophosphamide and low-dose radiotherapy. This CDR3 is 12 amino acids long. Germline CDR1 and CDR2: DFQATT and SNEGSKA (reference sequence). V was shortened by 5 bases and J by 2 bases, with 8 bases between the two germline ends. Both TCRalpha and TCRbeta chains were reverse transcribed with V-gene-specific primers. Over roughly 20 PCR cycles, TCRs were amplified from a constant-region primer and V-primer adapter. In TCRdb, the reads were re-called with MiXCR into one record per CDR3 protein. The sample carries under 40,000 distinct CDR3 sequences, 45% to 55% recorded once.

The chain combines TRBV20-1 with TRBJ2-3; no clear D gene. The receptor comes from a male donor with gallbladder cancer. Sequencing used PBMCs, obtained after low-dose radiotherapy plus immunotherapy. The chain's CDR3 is CSAPPVTDTQYF. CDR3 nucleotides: TGCAGTGCTCCCCCGGTCACAGATACGCAGTATTTT.